The next 3 T cell receptor beta chains were all read from a single sample in a study of blood T cells in healthy people across ages. Through a sample-barcoded 5' primer and a J-beta primer mix, a second PCR was run for roughly 6 to 12 cycles. TCRdb fed the 5' RACE reads into MiXCR, producing one record per CDR3 protein. The table includes hundreds of thousands of distinct CDR3 sequences, approximately 50% detected once. What was sequenced was blood. All receptors derive from a man in his fifties or sixties in good health.

The rearrangement uses TRBV18 and TRBJ2-3; 9 bases match TRBD2. The CDR3 covers 15 residues. CDR1 and CDR2 from the germline V gene are KGHSH and LQKENI. V shed 5 bases, J shed 5 bases, and the junction held 8 bases outside the gene matches. CDR3 DNA: TGTGCCAGCTCAATCGGCGGGGGGGCCGGAGATACGCAGTATTTT. Its protein product is CASSIGGGAGDTQYF.

The chain links TRBV7-6 to TRBJ2-5; no clear D gene. CDR3 size: 14 residues. V was cut by 1 base and J by 5 bases, with 11 bases left in between. Germline V gives CDR1 SGHVS, CDR2 FNYEAQ. CDR3 sequence: CASSLVSGVETQYF. CDR3 nucleotides: TGTGCCAGCAGCTTAGTATCGGGTGTGGAGACCCAGTACTTC.

The chain recombines TRBV2 with TRBJ2-4; 7 positions agree with TRBD1. The CDR3 loop spans 18 amino acids. Trimming cost V 7 bases and J 2 bases; bases outside gene matches: 17. Per the germline V gene, CDR1 is SNHLY and CDR2 is FYNNEI. The CDR3 DNA sequence: TGTGCCAGCAATTTTTCGCCGGCTACAGGGGAAACCAAAAACATTCAGTACTTC. It encodes CASNFSPATGETKNIQYF.